These 17 T cell receptor beta chains were sequenced from one sample in a study of T cells in localized non-small cell lung cancer. The data were produced by immunoSEQ multiplex PCR, yet TCRdb's version contains in-frame clones alone and is incomplete. The sample carries roughly 16,000 clones, roughly 90% recorded once. Material: peripheral blood, obtained before any cancer treatment. These receptors all come from a female donor of 60 years or more with stage III squamous cell lung carcinoma.

Points on this clone: The junction departs from the called germline gene at one end, perhaps through a read error. V gene TRBV7-7 combines with J gene TRBJ2-2; 14 positions match TRBD2. This CDR3 region has 15 residues. The germline gives CDR1 SSHAT, CDR2 FNYEAQ (reference sequence). The CDR3 DNA is TGTGCTAGCAGCGGGACTAGCGGGAGCACCGGGGAGCTGTTTTTT. The encoded protein is CASSGTSGSTGELFF.

This chain links TRBV4-1 with TRBJ1-1; D not certain. CDR3 length equals 15 residues. Germline V gene data show CDR1 as MGHRA and CDR2 as YSYEKL. Trimming removed 1 base at V and 4 bases at J, with 13 bases between. This CDR3 reads CASSQAGTLGTEAFF. DNA of the CDR3: TGCGCCAGCAGCCAAGCTGGCACCTTGGGCACTGAAGCTTTCTTT.

The chain employs TRBV19 and TRBJ2-7, with D maybe TRBD1 (6 bases). The CDR3 runs to 14 residues. Trimming took 5 bases from V and 4 from J, leaving 15 bases between them. CDR1 LNHDA and CDR2 SQIVND come from the germline V gene (reference sequence). The DNA for the CDR3 is TGTGCCAGTAGTTCGGGTGGGGGCTCGTACGAGCAGTACTTC. Residues: CASSSGGGSYEQYF.

The rearrangement uses TRBV18 and TRBJ1-5, with 8 nucleotides matching TRBD1. Per germline, CDR1 KGHSH and CDR2 LQKENI. This CDR3 has 17 amino acids. V lost 6 bases to trimming and J lost 5 bases; unmatched junction nucleotides: 15. CDR3 protein: CASSPQSAGGSDQPQHF. The CDR3 coding sequence is TGTGCCAGCTCTCCTCAGAGTGCAGGGGGCTCGGATCAGCCCCAGCATTTT.

DNA for the CDR3: TGTGCCAGCAGTTTATGGGGCCTAGCGGGAGGGAGCAATGAGCAGTTCTTC. Protein sequence: CASSLWGLAGGSNEQFF. This chain uses TRBV28 with TRBJ2-1, with TRBD2 matching over 12 bases. With V trimmed by 0 bases and J by 6 bases, 6 bases remained unmatched. The germline gives CDR1 MDHEN, CDR2 SYDVKM. The CDR3 has 17 amino acids.

V usage is TRBV6-5 and J usage is TRBJ2-7; tentatively, D is TRBD1 (6 bases). With 4 bases removed from V and 3 bases from J, the gap between germline ends came to 13 bases. Germline loops: CDR1 MNHEY, CDR2 SVGAGI. CDR3 length equals 14 residues. This chain's CDR3 is CASSSIFRGYEQYF. CDR3 nucleotides: TGTGCCAGCAGTTCCATCTTCAGGGGCTACGAGCAGTACTTC.

The chain has TRBV21-1 and TRBJ2-7; TRBD1, as called in the table, went unchecked against the DNA. TRBV21-1 is noted as a pseudogene. The CDR3 has 11 residues. The CDR3 nucleotides read TGTGCTGACAGGGGAATAAACGAGCAGTACTTC. Amino acid sequence: CADRGINEQYF.

V and J are TRBV6-5 and TRBJ1-6, with D perhaps TRBD1 (6 bases). The CDR3 contains 16 residues. Germline lookup yields CDR1 MNHEY and CDR2 SVGAGI. Between the trimmed V and J ends, which lost 0 bases and 7 bases, there was a span of 13 bases. The CDR3 loop is CASSYSPGTPNSPLHF. DNA of the CDR3: TGTGCCAGCAGTTACTCGCCCGGGACACCAAATTCACCCCTCCACTTT.

This clone has just one count. This chain joins TRBV5-1 and TRBJ2-3; D unclear. The CDR3 length is 13 residues. The V end lost 3 bases, the J end lost 2 bases, and 7 bases lay between the germline ends. The V gene's germline CDR1 is SGHRS and CDR2 YFSETQ. CDR3 sequence reads: CASSSYDTDTQYF. The CDR3 DNA sequence: TGCGCCAGCAGCTCTTATGACACAGATACGCAGTATTTT.

V usage is TRBV15 and J usage is TRBJ1-3; D may be TRBD1 (5 bases). The CDR3 totals 14 residues. V was trimmed by 0 bases and J by 2 bases, leaving 5 bases between them. Germline V gene lookup returns CDR1 LNHNV and CDR2 YYDKDF (reference sequence). This CDR3 reads CATSRDRAGNTIYF. CDR3 sequence (DNA): TGTGCCACCAGCAGAGACAGGGCTGGAAACACCATATATTTT. Full variable domain (outside the CDR3, taken from reference TRBV15 and TRBJ1-3): DAMVIQNPRYQVTQFGKPVTLSCSQTLNHNVMYWYQQKSSQAPKLLFHYYDKDFNNEADTPDNFQSRRPNTSFCFLDIRSPGLGDTAMYLCATSRDRAGNTIYFGEGSWLTVV.

The chain recombines TRBV27 with TRBJ2-6; D gene uncertain. The CDR3 extends over 15 amino acids. Germline V gives CDR1 MNHEY, CDR2 SMNVEV (reference sequence). V gave up 3 bases and J gave up 1 base, with 7 bases separating them. The CDR3 sequence: CASSFSESGANVLTF. In DNA, the CDR3 is TGTGCCAGCAGTTTTTCAGAATCTGGGGCCAACGTCCTGACTTTC.

This chain uses TRBV11-3 with TRBJ2-5; D ambiguous. Germline values: CDR1 SGHNT, CDR2 YENEEA. V gave up 5 bases and J gave up 2 bases, with 12 bases separating them. The CDR3 covers 14 residues. CDR3 nucleotide sequence: TGTGCCAGCAGCCCCTCCAGAAGACAAGAGACCCAGTACTTC. Translating it yields CASSPSRRQETQYF.

DNA of the CDR3: TGTGCCAGCAGCGCGGAGGGAAACACTGAAGCTTTCTTT. Encoded protein: CASSAEGNTEAFF. The gene calls are TRBV6-1 and TRBJ1-1; D gene ambiguous. The CDR3 sequence is 13 residues long. Germline assignment: CDR1 MNHNS and CDR2 SASEGT. Deletions cut 6 bases from V and 2 bases from J, with 10 bases between.

As DNA, the CDR3 is TGTGCCAGCAGCTTCAAACCCCAGTCGACTGGAAACACCATATATTTT. Its protein is CASSFKPQSTGNTIYF. The chain joins TRBV7-2 to TRBJ1-3, with D uncertain. The V end was cut by 3 bases, the J end by 2 bases, with 14 bases between. The V gene's germline CDR1 is SGHTA and CDR2 FQGNSA. CDR3 length: 16 amino acids. Complete variable domain (other parts from reference TRBV7-2 and TRBJ1-3): GAGVSQSPSNKVTEKGKDVELRCDPISGHTALYWYRQSLGQGLEFLIYFQGNSAPDKSGLPSDRFSAERTGGSVSTLTIQRTQQEDSAVYLCASSFKPQSTGNTIYFGEGSWLTVV.

This chain uses TRBV11-3 with TRBJ2-1, with 10 bases that match TRBD1. Germline CDR1 and CDR2: SGHNT and YENEEA. V lost 4 bases and J lost 9; bases outside the gene matches: 15. This CDR3 contains 17 residues. CDR3 residues: CASSSNRGQGSDVEQFF. CDR3 sequence (DNA): TGTGCCAGCAGCTCGAACCGGGGACAGGGGTCTGACGTTGAGCAGTTCTTC.

This sequence joins TRBV6-5 and TRBJ2-7; 8 bases fit TRBD1. The CDR3 consists of 15 residues. CDR1 is MNHEY, CDR2 SVGAGI, per germline. The V and J ends lost 2 bases and 0 bases, in that order; junction bases with no gene match: 3. CDR3 protein: CASSYGDRNSYEQYF. CDR3 coding DNA: TGTGCCAGCAGTTACGGGGACAGGAACTCCTACGAGCAGTACTTC.

The rearrangement links TRBV6-7 to TRBJ2-1, with 7 bases fitting TRBD1. TRBV6-7 is reported as an ORF; its role is uncertain. The CDR3 is 16 amino acids. Trimming at V came to 5 bases and at J to 4 bases, leaving 11 bases not matched to a gene. The CDR3 DNA is TGTGCCAGCAGTCTGCACCAAGAGACAGGGTACAATGAGCAGTTCTTC. This sequence encodes CASSLHQETGYNEQFF.